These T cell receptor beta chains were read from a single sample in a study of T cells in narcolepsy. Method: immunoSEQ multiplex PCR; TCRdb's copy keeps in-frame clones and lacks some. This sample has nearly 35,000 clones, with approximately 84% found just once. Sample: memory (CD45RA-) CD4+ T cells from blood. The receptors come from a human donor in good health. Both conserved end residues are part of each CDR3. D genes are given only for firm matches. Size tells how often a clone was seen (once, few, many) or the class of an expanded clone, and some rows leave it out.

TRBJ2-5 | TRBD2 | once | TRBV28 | CASRGLAGGETQYF
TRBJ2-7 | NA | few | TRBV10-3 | CAYGGGRGYEQYF
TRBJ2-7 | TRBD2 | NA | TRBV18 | CASSPLGLAGVIDEQYF
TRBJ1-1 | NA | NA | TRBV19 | CASSIAASANTEAFF
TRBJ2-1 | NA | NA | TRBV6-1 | CASKPGVAYNEQFF
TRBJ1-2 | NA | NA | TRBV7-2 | CASSLYQGLGYGYTF
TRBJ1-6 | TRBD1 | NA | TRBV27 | CASRTRTGGNNSPLHF
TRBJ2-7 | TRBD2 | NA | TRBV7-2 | CASSLEGTSGGARRNEQYF
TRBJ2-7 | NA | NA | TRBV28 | CASSLSIQGPGEQYF
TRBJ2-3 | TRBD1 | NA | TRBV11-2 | CASSLIGQANRPDTQYF
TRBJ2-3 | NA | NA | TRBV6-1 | CASTRDNTYTQYF
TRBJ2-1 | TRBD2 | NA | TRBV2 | CASSRGTRGYNEQFF
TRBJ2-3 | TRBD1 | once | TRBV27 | CASSFNTGTGVPRTDTQYF
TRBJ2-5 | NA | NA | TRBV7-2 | CASSQKLGTQYF
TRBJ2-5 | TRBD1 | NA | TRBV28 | CASSLRTGPETQYF
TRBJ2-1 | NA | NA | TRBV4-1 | CASSQDWSFYEQFF
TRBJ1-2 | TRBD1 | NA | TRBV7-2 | CASRTGQGEGNRYTF
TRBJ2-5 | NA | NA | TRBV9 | CASSALWGISETQYF
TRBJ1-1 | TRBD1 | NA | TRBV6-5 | CASSWDRRVNTEAFF
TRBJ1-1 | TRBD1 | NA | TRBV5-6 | CASSHTDRVTEAFF
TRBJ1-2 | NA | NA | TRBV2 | CASSHGTSHNNYGYTF
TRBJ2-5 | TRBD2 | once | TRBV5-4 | CASSLDGGVGETQYF
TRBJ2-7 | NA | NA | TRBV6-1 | CASTHPAVSYEQYF
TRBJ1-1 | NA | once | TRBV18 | CASSPRQDWSAEAFF
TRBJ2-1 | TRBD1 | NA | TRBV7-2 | CASSLTGGSYNEQFF
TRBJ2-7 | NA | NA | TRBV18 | CASSPGWEQYF
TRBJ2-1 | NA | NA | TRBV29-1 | CSVGDIKDEQFF
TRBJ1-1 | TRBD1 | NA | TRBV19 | CASSATGMNTEAFF
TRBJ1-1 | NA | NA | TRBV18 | CASSVNQASEAFF
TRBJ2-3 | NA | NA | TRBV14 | CASRPTSWGTDTQYF
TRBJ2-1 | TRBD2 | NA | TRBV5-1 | CASSSERGGFNEQFF
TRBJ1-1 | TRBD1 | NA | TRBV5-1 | CASSTGQRPNEAFF
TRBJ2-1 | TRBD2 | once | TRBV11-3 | CASSISGREQFF
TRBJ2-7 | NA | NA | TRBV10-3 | CAIRKQGSSYEQYF
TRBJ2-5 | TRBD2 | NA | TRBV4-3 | CASSQGLGGGQETQYF
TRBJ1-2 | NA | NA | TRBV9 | CASGQTNYGYTF
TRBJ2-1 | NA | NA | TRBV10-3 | CAISDAGYNEQFF
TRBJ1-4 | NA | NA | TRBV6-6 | CASRPPGEANEKLFF
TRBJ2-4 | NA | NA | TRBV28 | CASSYRMTAKNIQYF
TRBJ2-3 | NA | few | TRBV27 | CASMLTSSSTDTQYF
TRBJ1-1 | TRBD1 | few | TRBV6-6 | CASTLGTANTEAFF
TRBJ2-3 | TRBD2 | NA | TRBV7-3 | CASSRQGSGILGFTDTQYF
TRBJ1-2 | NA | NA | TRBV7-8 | CASSLGIGYGYTF
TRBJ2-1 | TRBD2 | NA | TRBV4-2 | CASSQGMSLAGGRLNNEQFF
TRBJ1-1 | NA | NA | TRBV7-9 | CASTPSASNTEAFF
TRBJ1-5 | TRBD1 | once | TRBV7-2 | CASSPKTGLRPQHF
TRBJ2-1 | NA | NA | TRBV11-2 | CASSLVAYNEQFF
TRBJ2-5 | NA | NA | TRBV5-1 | CASSLRSGGVETQYF
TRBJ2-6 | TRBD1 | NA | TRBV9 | CASSVGQTSGANVLTF
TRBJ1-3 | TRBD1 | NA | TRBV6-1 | CASSPRGPGNTIYF
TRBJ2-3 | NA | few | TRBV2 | CASSVFADTQYF
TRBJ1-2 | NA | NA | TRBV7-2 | CASSSQMGGYTF
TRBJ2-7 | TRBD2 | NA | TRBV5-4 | CASSLHAGLADEQYF
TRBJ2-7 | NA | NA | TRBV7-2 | CASSLGDWQGTKIYEQYF
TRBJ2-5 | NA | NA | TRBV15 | CATSREGEETQYF
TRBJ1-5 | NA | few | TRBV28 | CASGPPSGSNQPQHF
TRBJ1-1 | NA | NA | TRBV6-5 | CASSTGGAGAEAFF
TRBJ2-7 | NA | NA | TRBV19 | CASSIHTQTGTAYEQYF
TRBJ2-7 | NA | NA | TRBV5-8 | CASRSRLGAYEQYF